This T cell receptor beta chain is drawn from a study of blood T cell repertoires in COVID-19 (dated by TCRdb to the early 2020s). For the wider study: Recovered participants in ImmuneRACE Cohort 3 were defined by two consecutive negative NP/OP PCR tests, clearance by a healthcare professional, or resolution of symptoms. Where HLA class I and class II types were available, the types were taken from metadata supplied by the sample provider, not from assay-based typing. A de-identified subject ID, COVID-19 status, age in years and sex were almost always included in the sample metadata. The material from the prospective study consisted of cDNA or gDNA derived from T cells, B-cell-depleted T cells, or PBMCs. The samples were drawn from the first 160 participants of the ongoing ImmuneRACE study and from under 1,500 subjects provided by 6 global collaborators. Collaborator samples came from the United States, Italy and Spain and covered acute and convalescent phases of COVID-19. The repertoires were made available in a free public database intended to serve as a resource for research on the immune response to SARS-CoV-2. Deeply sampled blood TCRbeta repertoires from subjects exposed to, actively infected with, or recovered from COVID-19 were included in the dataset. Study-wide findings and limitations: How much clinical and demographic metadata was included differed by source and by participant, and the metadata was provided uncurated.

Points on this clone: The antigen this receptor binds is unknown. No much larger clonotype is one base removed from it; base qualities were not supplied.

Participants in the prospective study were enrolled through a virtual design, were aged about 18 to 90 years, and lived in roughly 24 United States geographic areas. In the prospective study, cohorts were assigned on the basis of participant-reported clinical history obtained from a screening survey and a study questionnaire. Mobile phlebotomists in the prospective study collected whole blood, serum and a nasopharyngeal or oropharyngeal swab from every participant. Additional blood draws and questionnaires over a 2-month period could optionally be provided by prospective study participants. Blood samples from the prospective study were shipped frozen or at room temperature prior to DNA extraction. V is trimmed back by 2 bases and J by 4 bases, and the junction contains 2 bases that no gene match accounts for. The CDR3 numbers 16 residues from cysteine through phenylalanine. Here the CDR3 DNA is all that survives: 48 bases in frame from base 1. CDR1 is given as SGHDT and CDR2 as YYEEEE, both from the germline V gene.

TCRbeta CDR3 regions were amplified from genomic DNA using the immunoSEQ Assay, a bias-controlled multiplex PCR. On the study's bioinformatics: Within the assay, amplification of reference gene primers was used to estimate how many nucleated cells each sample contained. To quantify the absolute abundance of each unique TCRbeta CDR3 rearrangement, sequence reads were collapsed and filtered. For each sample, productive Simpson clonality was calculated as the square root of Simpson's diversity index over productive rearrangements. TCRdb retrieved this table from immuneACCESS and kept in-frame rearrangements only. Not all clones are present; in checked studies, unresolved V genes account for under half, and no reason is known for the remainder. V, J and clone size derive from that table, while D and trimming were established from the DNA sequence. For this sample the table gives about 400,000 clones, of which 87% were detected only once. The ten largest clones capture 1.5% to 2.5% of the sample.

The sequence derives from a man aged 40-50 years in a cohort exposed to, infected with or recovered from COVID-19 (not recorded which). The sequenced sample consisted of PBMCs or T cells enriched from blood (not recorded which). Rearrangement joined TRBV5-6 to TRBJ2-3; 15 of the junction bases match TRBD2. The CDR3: CASSFRTSGRADTQYF. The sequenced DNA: TGTGCCAGCAGCTTTCGGACTAGCGGGAGGGCAGATACGCAGTATTTT.